Listed below are T cell receptor beta chains from one sample, sequenced in a study of sequential checkpoint blockade in melanoma. Only in-frame clones appear in the TCRdb table, and some are missing; sequencing was by immunoSEQ multiplex PCR. The data show under 3,500 clones, about 60% seen once. This material consisted of CD8+ T cells sorted from blood (inferred from file names), taken from a patient given nivolumab and ipilimumab in sequence. The receptors shown here come from a human donor with melanoma. Each CDR3 is given with its conserved first and last residue. The order of the fields is J gene, D gene, V gene, clone size, CDR3 DNA, CDR3 protein. The D gene is left open where the match is weak. Where a row states a size, it is once, few, many or the class of an expanded clone; other rows omit it.

>TRBJ2-7|-|TRBV5-4|few
TGTGCCAGCAGCTTTGGGGAGTTCACCTACGAGCAGTACTTC
CASSFGEFTYEQYF
>TRBJ1-2|-|TRBV29-1|few
TGCAGCGTTTTCGCGGGGGGTGAAGATTTCTATGGCTACACCTTC
CSVFAGGEDFYGYTF
>TRBJ1-5|-|TRBV2|-
TGTGCCAGCAGTGAATTCCAGTTTAGCAATCAGCCCCAGCATTTT
CASSEFQFSNQPQHF
>TRBJ2-7|-|TRBV9|once
TGTGCCAGCAGCGTTTCCGGGGGACCTTCCTACGAGCAGTACTTC
CASSVSGGPSYEQYF
>TRBJ2-7|TRBD1|TRBV14|few
TGTGCCAGCAGCCAAGAATCCGGGACAGGGTGGTACGAGCAGTACTTC
CASSQESGTGWYEQYF
>TRBJ2-1|-|TRBV6-1|-
TGTGCCAGCACCGGCGGGACCCTAATGGACAATGAGCAGTTCTTC
CASTGGTLMDNEQFF
>TRBJ2-1|TRBD2|TRBV5-4|-
TGTGCCAGCAGCTTGGCCGAGCGGGAGTATATGGATGAGCAGTTCTTC
CASSLAEREYMDEQFF
>TRBJ2-7|-|TRBV7-6|few
TGTGCCAGCAGCTTAGCAGCGAACGAGCAGTACTTC
CASSLAANEQYF
>TRBJ1-1|-|TRBV5-4|once
TGTGCCAGCAGCAAGACAGATCCTAATGAAGCTTTCTTT
CASSKTDPNEAFF
>TRBJ2-7|TRBD1|TRBV14|few
TGTGCCAGCAGCCAGGGTTTGGGACAGGGGTACGAGCAGTACTTC
CASSQGLGQGYEQYF
>TRBJ2-7|-|TRBV5-6|few
TGTGCCAGCAGCTTGGCCGGGGAGGAATTGGTGAACGAGCAGTACTTC
CASSLAGEELVNEQYF
>TRBJ2-7|TRBD2|TRBV11-3|-
TGTGCCAGCAGCTCCGGGGGGTACGAGCAGTACTTC
CASSSGGYEQYF